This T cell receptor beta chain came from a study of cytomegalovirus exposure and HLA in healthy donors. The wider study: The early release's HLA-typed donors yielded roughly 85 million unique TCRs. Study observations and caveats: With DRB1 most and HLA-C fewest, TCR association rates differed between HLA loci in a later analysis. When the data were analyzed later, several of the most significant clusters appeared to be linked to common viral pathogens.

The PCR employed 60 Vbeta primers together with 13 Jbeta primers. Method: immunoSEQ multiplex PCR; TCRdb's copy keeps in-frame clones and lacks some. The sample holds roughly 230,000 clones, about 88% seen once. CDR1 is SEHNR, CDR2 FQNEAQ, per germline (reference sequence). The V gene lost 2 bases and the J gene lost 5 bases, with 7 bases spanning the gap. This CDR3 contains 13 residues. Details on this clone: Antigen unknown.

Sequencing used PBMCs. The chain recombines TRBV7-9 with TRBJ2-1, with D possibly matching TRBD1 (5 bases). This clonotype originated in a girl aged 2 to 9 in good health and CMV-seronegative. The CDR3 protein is CASSLKGDNEQFF. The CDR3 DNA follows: TGTGCCAGCAGCTTAAAAGGGGACAATGAGCAGTTCTTC.